This TCR beta chain was sequenced for a study of beta chain features in type 1 diabetes. Of the isolated RNA, all was reverse transcribed, and so the sequenced material was expressed TCRB transcripts. The method was immunoSEQ multiplex PCR; TCRdb's version includes in-frame clones alone and lacks a portion of them. The table has about 710,000 clones, more than 12% seen once. Turning to this clone: As yet, its antigen is unknown.

V was clipped by 8 bases and J by 2 bases, with 4 bases between them. The CDR3 runs to 11 residues. Germline V gene data show CDR1 as MNHNY and CDR2 as SVGAGI (reference sequence). Points from the study as a whole: There was a moderate but significant shortening of TCRB CDR3s in all four CD4+ subsets of Type 1 diabetes patients.

Material for sequencing was naive CD4+ T cells from blood. The chain links TRBV6-6 to TRBJ1-3, with D unclear. The clonotype was recovered from a man younger than 35 with type 1 diabetes. The CDR3 DNA sequence: TGTGCCAGCGTGGCTGGAAACACCATATATTTT. Amino acids: CASVAGNTIYF.